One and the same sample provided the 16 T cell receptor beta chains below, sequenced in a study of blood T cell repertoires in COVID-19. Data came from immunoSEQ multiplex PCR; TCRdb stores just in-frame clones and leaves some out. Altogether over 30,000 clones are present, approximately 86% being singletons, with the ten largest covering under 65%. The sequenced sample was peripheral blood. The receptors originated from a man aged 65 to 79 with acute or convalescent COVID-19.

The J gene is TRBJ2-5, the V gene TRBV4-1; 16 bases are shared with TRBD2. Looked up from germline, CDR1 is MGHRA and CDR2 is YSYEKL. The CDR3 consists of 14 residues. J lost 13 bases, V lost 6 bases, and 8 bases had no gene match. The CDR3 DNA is TGCGCCAGCAGACGTCCCGGGACTAGCGGGAGGGCGTACTTC. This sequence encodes CASRRPGTSGRAYF.

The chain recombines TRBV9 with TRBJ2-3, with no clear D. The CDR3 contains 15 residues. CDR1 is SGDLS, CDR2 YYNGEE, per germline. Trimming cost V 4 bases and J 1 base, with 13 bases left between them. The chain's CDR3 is CASSSRLSGTDTQYF. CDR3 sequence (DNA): TGTGCCAGCAGCTCTCGACTCTCTGGCACAGATACGCAGTATTTT.

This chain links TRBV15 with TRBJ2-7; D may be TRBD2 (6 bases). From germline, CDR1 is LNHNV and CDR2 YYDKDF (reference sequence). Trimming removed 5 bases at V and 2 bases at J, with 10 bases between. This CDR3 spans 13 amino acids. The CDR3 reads CATSGGPPYEQYF. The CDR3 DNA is TGTGCCACCAGCGGAGGGCCCCCCTACGAGCAGTACTTC.

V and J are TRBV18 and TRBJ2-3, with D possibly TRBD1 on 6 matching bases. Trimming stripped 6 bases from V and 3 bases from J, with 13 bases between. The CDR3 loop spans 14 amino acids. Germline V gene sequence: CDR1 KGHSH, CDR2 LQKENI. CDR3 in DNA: TGTGCCAGCTCGGGGGCGGTCGGGACAGATACGCAGTATTTT. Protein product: CASSGAVGTDTQYF.

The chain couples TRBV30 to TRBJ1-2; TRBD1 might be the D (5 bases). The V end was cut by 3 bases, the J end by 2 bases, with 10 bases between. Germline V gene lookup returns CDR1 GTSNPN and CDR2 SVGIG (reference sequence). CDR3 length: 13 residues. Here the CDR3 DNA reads TGTGCCTGGAGCTTGGAGGGGAACTATGGCTACACCTTC. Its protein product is CAWSLEGNYGYTF.

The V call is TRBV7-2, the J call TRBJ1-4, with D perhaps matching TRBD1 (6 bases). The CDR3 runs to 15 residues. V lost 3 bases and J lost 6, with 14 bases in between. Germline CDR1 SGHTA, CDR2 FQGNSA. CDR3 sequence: CASSLGAGRDEKLFF. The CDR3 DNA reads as TGTGCCAGCAGCTTGGGGGCGGGGAGGGATGAAAAACTGTTTTTT.

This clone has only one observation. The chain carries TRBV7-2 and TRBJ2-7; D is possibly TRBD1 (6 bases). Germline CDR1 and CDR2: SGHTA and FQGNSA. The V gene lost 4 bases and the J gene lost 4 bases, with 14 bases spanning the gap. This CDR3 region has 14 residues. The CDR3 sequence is CASSYRVRDYEQYF. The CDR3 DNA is TGTGCCAGCAGCTACAGGGTACGAGATTACGAGCAGTACTTC.

The CDR3: CASRNGENNSPLHF. The CDR3 DNA sequence: TGTGCCAGTAGGAACGGGGAGAATAATTCACCCCTCCACTTT. The chain uses TRBV19 and TRBJ1-6; no clear D. Trimming shortened V by 6 bases and J by 5 bases, and 11 bases separated the two germline ends. This CDR3 contains 14 residues. Germline V gives CDR1 LNHDA, CDR2 SQIVND (reference sequence).

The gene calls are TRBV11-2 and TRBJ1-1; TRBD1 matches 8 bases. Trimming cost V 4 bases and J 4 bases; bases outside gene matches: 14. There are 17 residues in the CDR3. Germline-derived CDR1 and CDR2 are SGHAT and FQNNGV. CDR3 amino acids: CASSYTGGRFSGTEAFF. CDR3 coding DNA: TGTGCCAGCAGCTACACAGGGGGGCGTTTTTCTGGCACTGAAGCTTTCTTT. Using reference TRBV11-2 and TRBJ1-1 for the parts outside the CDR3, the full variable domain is EAGVAQSPRYKIIEKRQSVAFWCNPISGHATLYWYQQILGQGPKLLIQFQNNGVVDDSQLPKDRFSAERLKGVDSTLKIQPAKLEDSAVYLCASSYTGGRFSGTEAFFGQGTRLTVV.

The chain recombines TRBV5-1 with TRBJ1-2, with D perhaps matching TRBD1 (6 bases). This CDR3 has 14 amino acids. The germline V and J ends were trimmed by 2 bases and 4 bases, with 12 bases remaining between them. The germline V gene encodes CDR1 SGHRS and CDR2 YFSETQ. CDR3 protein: CASSLTQGGYGYTF. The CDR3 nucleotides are TGCGCCAGCAGCTTAACACAGGGTGGCTATGGCTACACCTTC.

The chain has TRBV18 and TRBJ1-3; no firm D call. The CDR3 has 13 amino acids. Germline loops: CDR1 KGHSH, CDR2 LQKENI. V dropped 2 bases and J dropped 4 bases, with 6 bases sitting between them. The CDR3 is CASSPGTGNTIYF. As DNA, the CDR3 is TGTGCCAGCTCACCAGGCACAGGAAACACCATATATTTT.

The CDR3 region has the DNA TGTGCCAGCACACGGGGTGGGGGCCCTGGGGCCAACGTCCTGACTTTC. Amino acids: CASTRGGGPGANVLTF. The rearrangement links TRBV7-9 to TRBJ2-6; tentative D call: TRBD1 (6 bases). Germline V lookup: CDR1 SEHNR, CDR2 FQNEAQ (reference sequence). The CDR3 consists of 16 residues. With 7 bases removed from V and 2 bases from J, the gap between germline ends came to 15 bases.

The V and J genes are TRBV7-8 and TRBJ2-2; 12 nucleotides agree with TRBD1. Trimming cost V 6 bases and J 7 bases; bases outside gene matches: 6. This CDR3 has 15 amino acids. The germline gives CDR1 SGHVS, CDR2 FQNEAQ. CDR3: CASRWGQGAVGELFF. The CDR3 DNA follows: TGTGCCAGCAGATGGGGACAGGGGGCAGTCGGGGAGCTGTTTTTT.

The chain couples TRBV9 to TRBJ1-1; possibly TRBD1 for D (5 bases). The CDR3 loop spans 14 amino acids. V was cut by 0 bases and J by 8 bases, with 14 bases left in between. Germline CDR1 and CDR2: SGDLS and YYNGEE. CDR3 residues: CASSVAPGSVEAFF. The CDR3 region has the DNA TGTGCCAGCAGCGTAGCTCCAGGGTCGGTCGAAGCTTTCTTT.

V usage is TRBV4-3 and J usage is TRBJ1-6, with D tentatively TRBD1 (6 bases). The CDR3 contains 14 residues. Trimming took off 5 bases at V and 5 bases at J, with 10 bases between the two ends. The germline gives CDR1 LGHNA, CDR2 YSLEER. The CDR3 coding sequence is TGCGCCAGCAGCACCGGGACACATAATTCACCCCTCCACTTT. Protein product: CASSTGTHNSPLHF.

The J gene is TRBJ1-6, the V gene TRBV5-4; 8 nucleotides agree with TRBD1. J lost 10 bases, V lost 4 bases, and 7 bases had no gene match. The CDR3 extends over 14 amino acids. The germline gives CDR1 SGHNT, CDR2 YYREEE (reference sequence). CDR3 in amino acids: CASSLGQGNSPLHF. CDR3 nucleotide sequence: TGTGCCAGCAGCCTCGGACAGGGAAACTCACCCCTCCACTTT. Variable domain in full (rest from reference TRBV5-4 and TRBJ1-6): ETGVTQSPTHLIKTRGQQVTLRCSSQSGHNTVSWYQQALGQGPQFIFQYYREEENGRGNFPPRFSGLQFPNYSSELNVNALELDDSALYLCASSLGQGNSPLHFGNGTRLTVT.